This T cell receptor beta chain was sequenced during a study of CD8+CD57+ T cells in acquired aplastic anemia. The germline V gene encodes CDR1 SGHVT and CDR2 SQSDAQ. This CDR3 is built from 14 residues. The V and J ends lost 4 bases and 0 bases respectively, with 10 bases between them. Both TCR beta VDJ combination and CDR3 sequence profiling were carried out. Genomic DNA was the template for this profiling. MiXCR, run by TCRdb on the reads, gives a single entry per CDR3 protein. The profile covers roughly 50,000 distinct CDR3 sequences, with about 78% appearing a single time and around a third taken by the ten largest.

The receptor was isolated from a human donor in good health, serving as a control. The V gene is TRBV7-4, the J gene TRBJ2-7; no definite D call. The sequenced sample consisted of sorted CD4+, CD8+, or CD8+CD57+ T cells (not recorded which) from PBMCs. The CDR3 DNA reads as TGTGCCAGCAGCTACGAGAGCCGCTCCTACGAGCAGTACTTC. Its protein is CASSYESRSYEQYF.